This TCR beta chain comes out of a study of shared clonotypes between healthy human individuals. At deep level, the assay was performed. TCRdb's table, derived via immunoSEQ multiplex PCR, lists solely in-frame clones and lacks some. The sample lists hundreds of thousands of clones, 72% occurring once. CD4+ cells were split into CD45RA+ naive and CD45RA-negative memory subsets. The trim removed 6 bases at V and 2 bases at J, leaving 5 bases unmatched. Germline CDR1 MNHEY, CDR2 SVGAGI. CDR3 length: 15 residues. The receptor was isolated from a woman in her twenties or thirties in good health. The chain carries TRBV6-5 and TRBJ2-1, with 9 bases identical to TRBD1. The sample was memory CD4+ T cells sorted from blood. The sample's subset: CD45RA-negative fraction. CDR3: CASRRGQGAYNEQFF. The DNA of the CDR3 is TGTGCCAGCAGACGGGGACAGGGAGCCTACAATGAGCAGTTCTTC.